This T cell receptor (beta chain) is drawn from a study of sequential checkpoint blockade in melanoma. Treatment of the sample: randomized to nivolumab then ipilimumab (arm A) or the reverse (arm B). V lost 6 bases and J lost 8; bases outside the gene matches: 16. The length of the CDR3 is 15 residues. Germline lookup yields CDR1 SGDLS and CDR2 YYNGEE. Profiled with immunoSEQ multiplex PCR; TCRdb holds only in-frame clones, not every one. Of more than 25,000 clones listed, roughly 89% were seen once; the top ten hold 11% to 15%. The sequencing used CD8+ T cells sorted from blood (inferred from file names), collected from a patient given nivolumab and ipilimumab in sequence. This sequence was found in a human donor with melanoma. This chain joins TRBV9 and TRBJ1-2; 7 bases align to TRBD1. The CDR3 region has the DNA TGTGCCAGCACCCTCTCGACAGGGCCCACGGGGGGCTACACCTTC. This gives the protein CASTLSTGPTGGYTF.